The next 19 T cell receptor beta chains were all read from a single sample in a study of shared clonotypes between healthy human individuals. Sequenced by immunoSEQ multiplex PCR; TCRdb stores in-frame clones only, minus some. The table records some 2,100,000 clones, 90% to 95% of them present only once. Cells designated naive CD8 were CD45RO-negative and were positively selected for CCR7, with terminally differentiated effector memory CD45RA+ cells excluded. The sequenced material came from naive CD8+ T cells from PBMCs. The receptors come from a man aged 18 to 29 in good health. Some clones in this sample may be carry-over from other donors' samples.

V gene TRBV7-9 combines with J gene TRBJ1-2, with unresolved D. Per the germline V gene, CDR1 is SEHNR and CDR2 is FQNEAQ (reference sequence). The CDR3 length is 17 residues. The ends were cut back, 1 base at V and 6 bases at J, with 21 bases in the middle. CDR3 sequence reads: CASSLVGGYIESDGYTF. CDR3 DNA sequence: TGTGCCAGCAGCTTAGTCGGCGGCTATATTGAAAGCGATGGCTACACCTTC.

V and J are TRBV29-1 and TRBJ2-1; possibly TRBD2 for D (7 bases). CDR1 is SQVTM, CDR2 ANQGSEA, per germline. The CDR3 loop spans 16 amino acids. V was shortened by 3 bases and J by 0 bases, with 15 bases between the two germline ends. The CDR3 coding sequence is TGCAGCGTTGAGGGGGGGGCCATGGGCTCCTACAATGAGCAGTTCTTC. As protein: CSVEGGAMGSYNEQFF.

V gene TRBV19 combines with J gene TRBJ1-5; D perhaps matches TRBD1 (6 bases). The CDR3 covers 15 residues. Trimming left V 3 bases short and J 2 bases short, with 11 bases between. The germline V gene has CDR1 LNHDA and CDR2 SQIVND (reference sequence). Written as DNA, the CDR3 is TGTGCCAGTAGTATCGACGACAGGCGCAATCAGCCCCAGCATTTT. Residues: CASSIDDRRNQPQHF.

The V gene is TRBV6-5, the J gene TRBJ1-1, with D tentatively TRBD1 (5 bases). This CDR3 region has 16 residues. Trimming removed 4 bases at V and 4 bases at J, with 19 bases between. Germline CDR1 and CDR2: MNHEY and SVGAGI. The DNA of the CDR3 is TGTGCCAGCAGTTCCCCCTTCGTCCGGGGCGCCACTGAAGCTTTCTTT. Its translation is CASSSPFVRGATEAFF.

V usage is TRBV10-2 and J usage is TRBJ1-2, with D possibly TRBD1 on 5 matching bases. Trimming left V 5 bases short and J 2 bases short, with 9 bases between. This CDR3 contains 13 residues. Germline V gene lookup returns CDR1 WSHSY and CDR2 SAAADI. Here the CDR3 reads CASSPRGNYGYTF. As DNA, the CDR3 is TGCGCCAGCAGTCCCCGGGGGAACTATGGCTACACCTTC.

The genes are TRBV14 and TRBJ1-3, with D hard to call. From germline, CDR1 is SGHDN and CDR2 FVKESK. The V end was cut by 7 bases, the J end by 4 bases, with 11 bases between. CDR3 length: 13 residues. The CDR3 is CASTPIQGNTIYF. The CDR3 coding sequence is TGTGCCAGCACCCCGATACAGGGAAACACCATATATTTT.

With respect to this clone: In the same sample, other DNA sequences code for this CDR3. J is TRBJ2-7 and V is TRBV9; D is possibly TRBD2 (5 bases). Trimming pared 0 bases from V and 2 bases from J, leaving 9 bases between. Germline CDR1 SGDLS, CDR2 YYNGEE. The CDR3 consists of 14 residues. The CDR3 region is CASSVGTPTYEQYF. Written as DNA, the CDR3 is TGTGCCAGCAGCGTAGGGACTCCGACCTACGAGCAGTACTTC.

This sequence joins TRBV9 and TRBJ2-3, with D perhaps matching TRBD2 (6 bases). CDR1 is SGDLS, CDR2 YYNGEE, per germline. The CDR3 is made up of 16 amino acids. V shed 3 bases and J shed 3 bases, with 17 bases lying between them. The CDR3, as DNA: TGTGCCAGCAGCGACCGAGCGGGCCTCGGTACAGATACGCAGTATTTT. Residues: CASSDRAGLGTDTQYF.

The chain employs TRBV7-9 and TRBJ2-7; 12 bases are shared with TRBD2. The V gene's germline CDR1 is SEHNR and CDR2 FQNEAQ (reference sequence). V lost 4 bases to trimming and J lost 5 bases; unmatched junction nucleotides: 6. CDR3 length: 15 amino acids. CDR3 DNA sequence: TGTGCCAGCAGCTCCTGGACTAGCGGGACGGACGAGCAGTACTTC. Translated, it gives CASSSWTSGTDEQYF.

This chain connects TRBV28 to TRBJ2-7; perhaps TRBD1 as D (6 bases). The CDR3 runs to 13 residues. Germline CDR1 and CDR2: MDHEN and SYDVKM. V lost 7 bases to trimming and J lost 3 bases, with 13 bases between them. The CDR3 loop is CASTTQGSYEQYF. CDR3 DNA: TGTGCCAGCACCACCCAGGGGAGCTACGAGCAGTACTTC.

The rearrangement joins TRBV18 to TRBJ2-7, with a possible D match to TRBD2 (7 bases). The germline gives CDR1 KGHSH, CDR2 LQKENI. V lost 3 bases and J 0 bases, leaving 18 bases between the germline ends. CDR3 length: 17 amino acids. This CDR3 is CASSPEWGRESSYEQYF. The CDR3 bases are TGTGCCAGCTCACCCGAATGGGGGCGGGAGTCCTCCTACGAGCAGTACTTC.

This chain joins TRBV28 and TRBJ2-1, with 7 positions matching TRBD2. The CDR3 length is 15 residues. The V gene's germline CDR1 is MDHEN and CDR2 SYDVKM. Trimming at V came to 7 bases and at J to 7 bases, leaving 13 bases not matched to a gene. Here the CDR3 reads CASTPLAEIGNEQFF. The DNA of the CDR3 is TGTGCCAGCACCCCGCTAGCGGAGATCGGGAATGAGCAGTTCTTC.

The V and J genes are TRBV19 and TRBJ2-1; the match to TRBD2 covers 9 bases. Losses at the gene ends were 8 bases for V and 2 bases for J; bases not matched to a gene: 4. The CDR3 extends over 14 amino acids. Germline V gene lookup returns CDR1 LNHDA and CDR2 SQIVND (reference sequence). CDR3 amino acids: CASGSGGAYNEQFF. As DNA, the CDR3 is TGTGCCAGTGGTAGCGGGGGAGCCTACAATGAGCAGTTCTTC.

This rearrangement joins TRBV27 to TRBJ1-1; maybe TRBD1 (6 bases). The V end was cut by 2 bases, the J end by 4 bases, with 14 bases between. This CDR3 comprises 15 residues. Per germline, CDR1 MNHEY and CDR2 SMNVEV (reference sequence). CDR3 loop: CASSLNGGAITEAFF. The DNA of the CDR3 is TGTGCCAGCAGTTTAAATGGGGGGGCAATCACTGAAGCTTTCTTT.

The chain carries TRBV28 and TRBJ2-2, with D maybe TRBD1 (6 bases). V gave up 6 bases and J gave up 4 bases, with 12 bases separating them. CDR3 length: 14 residues. Germline V gene sequence: CDR1 MDHEN, CDR2 SYDVKM. In nucleotides, the CDR3 is TGTGCCAGCAGGGGGAGACAGGTCACCGGGGAGCTGTTTTTT. As protein: CASRGRQVTGELFF.

The chain links TRBV9 to TRBJ2-5; D is possibly TRBD2 (7 bases). The V gene lost 0 bases and the J gene lost 8 bases, with 11 bases spanning the gap. This CDR3 is built from 13 residues. Germline values: CDR1 SGDLS, CDR2 YYNGEE. The CDR3 DNA reads TGTGCCAGCAGCGTAGAGGGGGAGGGAACCCAGTACTTC. Residues: CASSVEGEGTQYF.

As concerns this clone: The same CDR3 is also encoded by other DNA sequences in this sample. The chain employs TRBV5-1 and TRBJ2-7; no reliable D call. V was clipped by 3 bases and J by 3 bases, with 10 bases between them. Germline V lookup: CDR1 SGHRS, CDR2 YFSETQ. The CDR3 contains 13 residues. The CDR3 sequence is CASSYGVGYEQYF. Here the CDR3 DNA reads TGCGCCAGCAGCTATGGGGTGGGCTACGAGCAGTACTTC.

The rearrangement links TRBV5-1 to TRBJ2-7; D not resolved. CDR1 and CDR2 (germline): SGHRS, YFSETQ. Deletions cut 4 bases from V and 0 bases from J, with 11 bases between. The CDR3 covers 14 residues. The CDR3, as DNA: TGCGCCAGCAGCAAAAAACAGAGCTCCTACGAGCAGTACTTC. Its translation is CASSKKQSSYEQYF. Based on the CDR3 plus reference TRBV5-1 and TRBJ2-7, the full variable domain is KAGVTQTPRYLIKTRGQQVTLSCSPISGHRSVSWYQQTPGQGLQFLFEYFSETQRNKGNFPGRFSGRQFSNSRSEMNVSTLELGDSALYLCASSKKQSSYEQYFGPGTRLTVT.

V usage is TRBV6-1 and J usage is TRBJ2-1; D uncertain. The CDR3 covers 15 residues. Per germline, CDR1 MNHNS and CDR2 SASEGT. V shed 0 bases and J shed 6 bases, with 12 bases lying between them. CDR3 protein: CASSEAAYLTNEQFF. The CDR3, as DNA: TGTGCCAGCAGTGAAGCAGCATACCTCACCAATGAGCAGTTCTTC.